Described below is a single TCR beta chain sequence and its context. Its antigen is currently unknown. The repertoire was sequenced with immunoSEQ multiplex PCR; TCRdb's copy has only in-frame clones and lacks some. The data hold 120,000 or so clones, with less than 95% observed a single time. The data stem from a study of T cell responses to AZD1222 COVID-19 vaccine. Study results and limitations: In all cases, repertoires were sampled only after the peak T cell response.

Trimming stripped 1 base from V and 9 bases from J, with 16 bases between. CDR1 is LGHNA and CDR2 is YSLEER in the germline V gene. The CDR3 runs to 16 residues. The TCR sequence derives from an adult in good health. The sequencing used peripheral blood, collected on day 0 of MenACWY control vaccination. The V gene is TRBV4-3, the J gene TRBJ2-6; no clear D. CDR3 DNA sequence: TGCGCCAGCAGCCAAGGAGGCGGTGCGGAAGTCAACGTCCTGACTTTC. Its translation is CASSQGGGAEVNVLTF.